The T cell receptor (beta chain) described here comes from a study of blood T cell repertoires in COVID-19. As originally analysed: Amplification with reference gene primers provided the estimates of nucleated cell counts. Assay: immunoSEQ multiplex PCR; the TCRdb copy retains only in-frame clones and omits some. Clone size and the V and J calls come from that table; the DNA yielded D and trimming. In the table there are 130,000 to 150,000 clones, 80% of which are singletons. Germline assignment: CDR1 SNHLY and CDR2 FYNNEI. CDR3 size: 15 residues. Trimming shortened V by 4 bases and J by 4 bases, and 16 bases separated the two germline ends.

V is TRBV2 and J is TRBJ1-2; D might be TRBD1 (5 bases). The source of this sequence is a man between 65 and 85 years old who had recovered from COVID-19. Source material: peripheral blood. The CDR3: CASSVGGAGGYGYTF. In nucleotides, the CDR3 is TGTGCCAGCAGTGTGGGCGGGGCCGGTGGCTATGGCTACACCTTC.